The sequence of this T cell receptor (beta chain) was determined in a study of neurological immune-mediated disorders. 5'RACE employing 10-nucleotide random UMIs yielded the cDNA. TCRdb reprocessed the 5' RACE reads via MiXCR and lists one record per CDR3 protein. The repertoire holds 40,000 to 45,000 distinct CDR3 sequences, with nearly 6.5% as singletons. Germline V gene sequence: CDR1 MGHRA, CDR2 YSYEKL. Trimming removed 1 base from V and 4 bases from J, with 13 bases in between. The CDR3 has 15 amino acids. Sorted libraries came from some 1 million CD4+ or CD8+ T cells. This clonotype was detected many times. Its antigen is as yet unknown. Study results and limitations: The expanded clones of different subjects shared no CDR3 amino acid sequences (suggesting private repertoires in all groups).

Specimen: CD4+ T cells from blood. This TCR derives from a woman between 40 and 50 years old in good health. The chain couples TRBV4-1 to TRBJ1-2; the D is unclear. The CDR3 DNA sequence: TGCGCCAGCAGCCAAGGGACTGCGGAGGCCTATGGCTACACCTTC. Translated, it gives CASSQGTAEAYGYTF.